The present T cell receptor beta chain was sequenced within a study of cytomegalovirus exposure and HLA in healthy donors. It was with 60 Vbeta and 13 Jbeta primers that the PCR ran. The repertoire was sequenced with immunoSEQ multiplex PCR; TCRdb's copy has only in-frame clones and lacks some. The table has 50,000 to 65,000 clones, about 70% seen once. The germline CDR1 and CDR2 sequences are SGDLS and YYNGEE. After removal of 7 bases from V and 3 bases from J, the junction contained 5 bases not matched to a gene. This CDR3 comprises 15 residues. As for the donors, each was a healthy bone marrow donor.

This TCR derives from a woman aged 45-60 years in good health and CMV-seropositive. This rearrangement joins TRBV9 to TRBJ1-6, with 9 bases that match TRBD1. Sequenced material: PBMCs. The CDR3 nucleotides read TGTGCCAGCGGGTCGGGACAGGGCTATAATTCACCCCTCCACTTT. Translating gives CASGSGQGYNSPLHF.